This record covers a single TCR beta chain. The sample is drawn from a study of cytomegalovirus exposure and HLA in healthy donors. The CDR3 has 13 amino acids. With 6 bases removed from V and 9 bases from J, the gap between germline ends came to 12 bases. Germline assignment: CDR1 MNHEY and CDR2 SVGAGI. The PCR had 60 Vbeta and 13 Jbeta primers. TCRdb keeps only in-frame clones here, not all; method: immunoSEQ multiplex PCR. The sample table sets out about 140,000 clones. This receptor was obtained from a male donor in good health and CMV-seronegative. The sequencing input was PBMCs. The rearrangement links TRBV6-5 to TRBJ1-6, with D tentatively TRBD1 (6 bases). CDR3 protein: CASSPTGTSPLHF. In DNA, the CDR3 is TGTGCCAGCAGCCCAACAGGGACTTCACCCCTCCACTTT.